The 5 T cell receptor beta chains reported below all come from one sample, sequenced in a study of blood T cells in healthy people across ages. Through a sample-barcoded 5' primer and a J-beta primer mix, a second PCR was run for roughly 6 to 12 cycles. TCRdb called the 5' RACE reads again in MiXCR, with one record for every CDR3 protein. The data show 1.5 million or so distinct CDR3 sequences, about 40% seen once. Sequencing was performed on blood. These receptors all come from a young woman in good health.

V and J are TRBV27 and TRBJ2-4, with 9 bases aligning to TRBD1. The DNA matches TRBJ2-7 better at its end, which makes the J call doubtful. Per germline, CDR1 MNHEY and CDR2 SMNVEV (reference sequence). The CDR3 sequence is 15 residues long. The CDR3 DNA sequence: TGTGCCAGCCGAGTCCTGGGGACAGGGTTCTACGAGCAGTACTTC. Translated, it gives CASRVLGTGFYEQYF.

This chain uses TRBV4-2 with TRBJ2-1; D ambiguous. V lost 1 base and J lost 8, with 6 bases in between. Germline V gives CDR1 LGHNA, CDR2 YNFKEQ. The CDR3 is 12 residues long. CDR3 amino acids: CASSQVIHEQFF. The DNA for the CDR3 is TGTGCCAGCAGCCAAGTTATCCATGAGCAGTTCTTC.

The rearrangement links TRBV10-3 to TRBJ2-3; 12 bases match TRBD2. With V trimmed by 6 bases and J by 1 base, 8 bases remained unmatched. From germline, CDR1 is ENHRY and CDR2 SYGVKD. There are 17 residues in the CDR3. CDR3 residues: CAIRRRTSGTGTDTQYF. The CDR3, as DNA: TGTGCCATCAGACGGCGGACTAGCGGGACTGGCACAGATACGCAGTATTTT.

This clonotype was detected once. CDR3 nucleotides: TGTGCCAGCAGCTTGGGGGAGTTGGATCTCAAGTACGAGCAGTACTTC. This translates into CASSLGELDLKYEQYF. This chain links TRBV11-2 with TRBJ2-7; either TRBD1 or TRBD2 may fit D (5 bases each). The CDR3 extends over 16 amino acids. The ends were cut back, 3 bases at V and 4 bases at J, with 19 bases in the middle. Looked up from germline, CDR1 is SGHAT and CDR2 is FQNNGV.

The rearrangement joins TRBV3-1 to TRBJ2-3; 10 bases map to TRBD2. CDR3 length: 18 amino acids. In germline, CDR1 is LGHDT, CDR2 YNNKEL (reference sequence). The ends lost 1 base at V and 1 base at J; junction bases unmatched: 8. The CDR3 reads CASSQAPWTSGGTDTQYF. The CDR3 nucleotides are TGTGCCAGCAGCCAAGCCCCCTGGACTAGCGGCGGCACAGATACGCAGTATTTT.